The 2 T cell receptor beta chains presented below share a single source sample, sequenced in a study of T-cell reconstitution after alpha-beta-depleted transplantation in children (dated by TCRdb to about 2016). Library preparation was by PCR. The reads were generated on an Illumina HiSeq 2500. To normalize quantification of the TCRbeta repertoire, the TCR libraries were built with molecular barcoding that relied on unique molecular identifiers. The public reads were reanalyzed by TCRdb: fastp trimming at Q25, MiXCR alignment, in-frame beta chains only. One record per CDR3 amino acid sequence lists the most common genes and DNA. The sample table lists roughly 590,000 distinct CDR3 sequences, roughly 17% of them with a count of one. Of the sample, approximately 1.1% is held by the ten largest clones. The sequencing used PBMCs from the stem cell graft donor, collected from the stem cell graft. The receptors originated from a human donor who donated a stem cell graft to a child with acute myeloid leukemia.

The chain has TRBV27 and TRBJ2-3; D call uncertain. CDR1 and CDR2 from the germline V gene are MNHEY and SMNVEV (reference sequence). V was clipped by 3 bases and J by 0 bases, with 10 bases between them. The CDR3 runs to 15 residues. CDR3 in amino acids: CASSFLRASTDTQYF. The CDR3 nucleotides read TGTGCCAGCAGTTTCCTTCGGGCGAGCACAGATACGCAGTATTTT.

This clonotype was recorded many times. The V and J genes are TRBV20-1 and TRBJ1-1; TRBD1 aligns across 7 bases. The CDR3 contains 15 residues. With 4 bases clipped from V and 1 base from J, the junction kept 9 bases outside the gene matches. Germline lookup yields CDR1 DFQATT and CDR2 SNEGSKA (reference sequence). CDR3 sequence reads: CSANLDRAENTEAFF. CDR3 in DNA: TGCAGTGCTAACTTAGACAGGGCTGAGAACACTGAAGCTTTCTTT.